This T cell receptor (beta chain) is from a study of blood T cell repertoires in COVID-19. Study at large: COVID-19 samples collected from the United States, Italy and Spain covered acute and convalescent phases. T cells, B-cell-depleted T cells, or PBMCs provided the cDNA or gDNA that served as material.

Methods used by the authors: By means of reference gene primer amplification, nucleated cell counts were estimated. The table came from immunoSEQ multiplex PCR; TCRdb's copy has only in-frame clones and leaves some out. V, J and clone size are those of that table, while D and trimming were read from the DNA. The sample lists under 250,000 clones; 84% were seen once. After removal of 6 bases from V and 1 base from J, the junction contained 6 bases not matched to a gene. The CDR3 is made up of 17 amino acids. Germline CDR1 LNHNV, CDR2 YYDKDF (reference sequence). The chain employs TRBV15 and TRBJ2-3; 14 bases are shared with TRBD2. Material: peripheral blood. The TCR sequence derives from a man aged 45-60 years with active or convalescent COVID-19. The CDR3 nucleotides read TGTGCCACCAGGGGACTAGCGGGAGAAGGGGGCACAGATACGCAGTATTTT. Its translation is CATRGLAGEGGTDTQYF.